This is a list of T cell receptor beta chains from one sample in a study of T cell responses to AZD1222 COVID-19 vaccine. The method was immunoSEQ multiplex PCR; TCRdb's version includes in-frame clones alone and lacks a portion of them. The sample holds approximately 180,000 clones, approximately 88% seen once. The starting material was peripheral blood, obtained on day 0 of AZD1222 vaccination. These receptors came from an adult in good health. Each CDR3 is given with its conserved first and last residue. Each record gives: V gene, D gene, J gene, clone size, CDR3 DNA, CDR3 protein. D genes are given only for firm matches. The size of a clone is reported for some rows only, either as once, few or many, or as a class for expanded clones.

>TRBV9|.|TRBJ2-1|.
TGTGCCAGCAGCGTAGCTCAAGGGGAGCAGTTCTTC
CASSVAQGEQFF
>TRBV28|.|TRBJ2-5|.
TGTGCCAGCAGTTCCGTCCGGGGGCCGGGGGCCCAGTACTTC
CASSSVRGPGAQYF
>TRBV6-2/TRBV6-3|.|TRBJ2-1|.
TGTGCCAGCAGCTCAGCGGCCTACTCCTACAATGAGCAGTTCTTC
CASSSAAYSYNEQFF
>TRBV6-4|TRBD1|TRBJ1-5|.
TGTGCCAGCAGTGACACAGGGGTCGGGCCCCAGCATTTT
CASSDTGVGPQHF
>TRBV6-4|.|TRBJ1-5|.
TGTGCCAGCAGTGACTCTGGGTTCCGGGACCAACGCGATCAGCCCCAGCATTTT
CASSDSGFRDQRDQPQHF
>TRBV6-6|.|TRBJ2-6|.
TGTGCCAGCATCCCCAGGGACGGGGCCAACGTCCTGACTTTC
CASIPRDGANVLTF
>TRBV30|.|TRBJ1-5|.
TGTGCCTGGAGTATAACCGGCTGGATTAGCAATCAGCCCCAGCATTTT
CAWSITGWISNQPQHF
>TRBV11-2|.|TRBJ1-1|.
TGTGCCAGCAGCATTATCAGGGTCGTTCACACTGAAGCTTTCTTT
CASSIIRVVHTEAFF
>TRBV15|TRBD1|TRBJ1-1|.
TGTGCCACCAGCAGCCTCATGACAGGGCGGAACACTGAAGCTTTCTTT
CATSSLMTGRNTEAFF
>TRBV6-1|.|TRBJ1-5|.
TGTGCCAGCAGTGAGGTGGGGATTAGCAATCAGCCCCAGCATTTT
CASSEVGISNQPQHF
>TRBV5-4|TRBD2|TRBJ2-7|few
TGTGCCAGCAGCTTGCGGGGACTAGGTCTTGACGAGCAGTACTTC
CASSLRGLGLDEQYF
>TRBV6-5|TRBD1|TRBJ1-3|.
TGTGCCTCCCGGGACAGGGGGGTTGCTGGAAACACCATATATTTT
CASRDRGVAGNTIYF
>TRBV5-1|.|TRBJ2-3|.
TGCGCCAGCAGCTTGGCGTGGGATGTCGGTACGCAGTATTTT
CASSLAWDVGTQYF
>TRBV6-1|.|TRBJ1-5|.
TGTGCCAGCAGTGAATGGGGGCGCGGTCAGCCCCAGCATTTT
CASSEWGRGQPQHF
>TRBV25-1|TRBD2|TRBJ2-1|.
TGTGCCAGCAGTGCCAGGACTAGCTCGTACTATGAGCAGTTCTTC
CASSARTSSYYEQFF
>TRBV7-9|TRBD1|TRBJ1-2|few
TGTGCCAGCAGCTCAAAAGGCGCCGACCGACAGGGGCCTAACTATGGCTACACCTTC
CASSSKGADRQGPNYGYTF
>TRBV2|.|TRBJ1-3|.
TGTGCCAGCAAAACGAGCCGAAACACCATATATTTT
CASKTSRNTIYF
>TRBV27|TRBD1|TRBJ2-2|.
TGTGCCAGCAGTTTCGGATTCGGACAGGGGGCGACCGGGGAGCTGTTTTTT
CASSFGFGQGATGELFF
>TRBV6-6|.|TRBJ2-5|.
TGTGCCAGCAGTTCCGGGGGAATACAAGAGACCCAGTACTTC
CASSSGGIQETQYF
>TRBV21-1|.|TRBJ2-7|.
TGTGCCAGCAGCAAAGAAAAGGGGGGGAGGTCTAGCGTGTCCTACGAGCAGTACTTC
CASSKEKGGRSSVSYEQYF
>TRBV18|TRBD1|TRBJ1-1|.
TGTGCCAGCTCACCAATGACAGGGGGTAGCACTGAAGCTTTCTTT
CASSPMTGGSTEAFF
>TRBV3-1/TRBV3-2|.|TRBJ1-1|.
TGTGCCAGCAGCTTCCTAGGGTTAACGAACACTGAAGCTTTCTTT
CASSFLGLTNTEAFF
>TRBV4-2|.|TRBJ2-1|.
TGTGCCAGCAGCACGCGCGCGGACAGCAGCTCCTACAATGAGCAGTTCTTC
CASSTRADSSSYNEQFF
>TRBV10-3|.|TRBJ1-5|.
TGTGCCATCAGTGATGAGGGCAATCAGCCCCAGCATTTT
CAISDEGNQPQHF
>TRBV7-2|.|TRBJ2-7|.
TGTGCCAGCAGCTTAGACAGGGTGTCCTACGAGCAGTACTTC
CASSLDRVSYEQYF
>TRBV7-2|.|TRBJ2-5|.
TGTGCCAGCAGCCGGCCGTCGGAAGAGACCCAGTACTTC
CASSRPSEETQYF
>TRBV6-5|.|TRBJ2-5|.
TGTGCCAGCAGTTACCCTCCTTACAGTGGCCAAGAGACCCAGTACTTC
CASSYPPYSGQETQYF
>TRBV30|.|TRBJ1-3|.
TGTGCCTGGAGTGTAACTCGCGGGGCCGGTGGAAACACCATATATTTT
CAWSVTRGAGGNTIYF
>TRBV10-3|TRBD1|TRBJ2-5|once
TGTGCCATCAGTAAGACAGGGAGTGGAGAGACCCAGTACTTC
CAISKTGSGETQYF
>TRBV9|.|TRBJ2-7|few
TGTGCCATCCCTTGGTACGAGCAGTACTTC
CAIPWYEQYF
>TRBV5-6|.|TRBJ1-3|.
TGTGCCAGCAGTTTCAAGGGGACATCTGGAAACACCATATATTTT
CASSFKGTSGNTIYF
>TRBV30|.|TRBJ2-1|.
TGTGCCTGGAGGACCGGGCCAAACCCGAATGAGCAGTTCTTC
CAWRTGPNPNEQFF
>TRBV18|TRBD1|TRBJ2-5|.
TGTGCCAGCTCGACAGGGCAAGAGACCCAGTACTTC
CASSTGQETQYF
>TRBV6-5|.|TRBJ1-1|.
TGTGCCAGCAGTTCCAAGGGGGAAGGTAGGGCTTTCTTT
CASSSKGEGRAFF
>TRBV28|.|TRBJ1-5|once
TGTGCCAGCAGTATCCGAGGACATAGCAATCAGCCCCAGCATTTT
CASSIRGHSNQPQHF
>TRBV7-8|TRBD2|TRBJ2-7|.
TGTGCCAGCAGCTTATCGGGCGGGAGCAGCGAGCAGTACTTC
CASSLSGGSSEQYF
>TRBV11-1|.|TRBJ1-6|few
TGTGCCAGCAGCTCGGAGGGACTTGGATCACCCCTCCACTTT
CASSSEGLGSPLHF
>TRBV6-1|.|TRBJ1-6|.
TGTGCCAGCAGTGAGTACGGGTATTCACCCCTCCACTTT
CASSEYGYSPLHF
>TRBV2|.|TRBJ1-1|.
TGTGCCAGCAGTGAAATTAGAAAACTGAACACTGAAGCTTTCTTT
CASSEIRKLNTEAFF
>TRBV30|.|TRBJ1-2|.
TGTGCCTGGAGTATAGGACGTAACTATGGCTACACCTTC
CAWSIGRNYGYTF
>TRBV5-1|.|TRBJ1-2|.
TGCGCCAGCAGCTCCGCAGAGAATTATGGCTACACCTTC
CASSSAENYGYTF
>TRBV27|TRBD2|TRBJ2-3|.
TGTGCCAGCAGTTTCTACGGCCAAGCGGGGGGTAACACAGATACGCAGTATTTT
CASSFYGQAGGNTDTQYF
>TRBV28|.|TRBJ2-1|few
TGTGCCAGCAGTGACAGGGAGCAGTTCTTC
CASSDREQFF
>TRBV5-1|.|TRBJ1-5|.
TGCGCCAGCAGCTTGGTGGCCGGGGCAAATCAGCCCCAGCATTTT
CASSLVAGANQPQHF
>TRBV13|.|TRBJ1-3|.
TGTGCCAGCAGGACCCGGACAAATTCTGGAAACACCATATATTTT
CASRTRTNSGNTIYF
>TRBV6-1|TRBD1|TRBJ2-2|.
TGTGCCAGCAGTGTAGGGGGGACAGGGGTTTCTCCCGGGGAGCTGTTTTTT
CASSVGGTGVSPGELFF
>TRBV7-9|.|TRBJ1-4|.
TGTGCCAGCAGCTTAACAGGGACTGGTGAAAAACTGTTTTTT
CASSLTGTGEKLFF
>TRBV5-1|.|TRBJ2-6|.
TGCGCCAGCAGCCCGGCAGGGATGGGTGAGGCCAACGTCCTGACTTTC
CASSPAGMGEANVLTF